These 28 T cell receptor beta chains share one sample of origin, sequenced in a study of T-cell reconstitution after alpha-beta-depleted transplantation in children. This sample's TCRbeta library carried unique molecular identifier barcodes. TCRdb fed the PCR reads into MiXCR, producing one record per CDR3 protein. Here the sample spans nearly 400,000 distinct CDR3 sequences, 20% being singletons. The input for sequencing was PBMCs from the stem cell graft donor, taken from the stem cell graft. The receptors were gathered from a human donor who donated a stem cell graft to a child with acute myeloid leukemia.

V and J are TRBV6-2 or TRBV6-3 and TRBJ2-7; TRBD1 matches at 9 bases. This CDR3 contains 15 residues. The V gene's germline CDR1 is MNHEY and CDR2 SVGEGT. V trimming: 2 bases; J trimming: 3 bases; junction bases outside the gene matches: 5. CDR3 bases: TGTGCCAGCAGTTACACAGGGGGCTTCTACTACGAGCAGTACTTC. The encoded protein is CASSYTGGFYYEQYF.

The V call is TRBV28, the J call TRBJ2-7; TRBD1 agrees at 12 bases. V was clipped by 5 bases and J by 2 bases; unmatched bases: 4. In germline, CDR1 is MDHEN, CDR2 SYDVKM. The CDR3 extends over 15 amino acids. CDR3 sequence reads: CASSIGTGGPYEQYF. CDR3 sequence (DNA): TGTGCCAGCAGTATAGGGACAGGGGGCCCCTACGAGCAGTACTTC.

This clonotype was recorded many times. The chain couples TRBV25-1 to TRBJ2-1; TRBD1 matches 11 bases. The CDR3 extends over 15 amino acids. Losses at the gene ends were 1 base for V and 6 bases for J; bases not matched to a gene: 2. Germline CDR1 and CDR2: MGHDK and SYGVNS. The CDR3 region is CASSEFGTGGNEQFF. The CDR3 DNA reads TGTGCCAGCAGTGAATTCGGGACAGGGGGCAATGAGCAGTTCTTC.

The J gene is TRBJ2-5, the V gene TRBV24-1; weak D call: TRBD2 (5 bases). V lost 4 bases and J lost 5, with 16 bases in between. This CDR3 has 15 amino acids. Per the germline V gene, CDR1 is KGHDR and CDR2 is SFDVKD. CDR3 protein: CATSEGTRLGETQYF. The CDR3 region has the DNA TGTGCCACCAGTGAAGGAACTAGGCTGGGGGAGACCCAGTACTTC.

This clonotype was seen only a few times. The chain carries TRBV28 and TRBJ1-2; D is uncertain. Germline V gene sequence: CDR1 MDHEN, CDR2 SYDVKM. This CDR3 is built from 15 residues. V was pared by 3 bases and J by 4 bases, with 15 bases between. The CDR3 nucleotides read TGTGCCAGCAGTTTGTACAGCCAGGCTTCCTATGGCTACACCTTC. As protein: CASSLYSQASYGYTF.

The V gene is TRBV6-5, the J gene TRBJ2-3; TRBD2 matches 9 bases. Trimming at V came to 0 bases and at J to 0 bases, leaving 10 bases not matched to a gene. The germline V gene encodes CDR1 MNHEY and CDR2 SVGAGI. The CDR3 runs to 19 residues. CDR3 coding DNA: TGTGCCAGCAGTTACTCGCGGAATAGCGGGAGTCCTAGCACAGATACGCAGTATTTT. Its translation is CASSYSRNSGSPSTDTQYF.

The CDR3 reads CASTFGQGVRGTEAFF. Here the CDR3 DNA reads TGTGCCAGCACTTTCGGACAAGGGGTCCGCGGAACTGAAGCTTTCTTT. The chain carries TRBV5-4 and TRBJ1-1; a weak D match, TRBD1 (5 bases). Germline V CDR1 and CDR2: SGHNT, YYREEE (reference sequence). The CDR3 is 16 residues long. Trimming removed 6 bases at V and 5 bases at J, with 23 bases between.

The J gene is TRBJ2-1, the V gene TRBV2, with 8 nucleotides matching TRBD1. Trimming removed 4 bases from V and 3 bases from J; junction bases left unmatched: 11. Germline-derived CDR1 and CDR2 are SNHLY and FYNNEI. The CDR3 sequence is 17 residues long. CDR3 bases: TGTGCCAGCAGTGTCCCACAGGGGGGCCCTATCTACAATGAGCAGTTCTTC. Translated: CASSVPQGGPIYNEQFF.

V gene TRBV10-3 combines with J gene TRBJ2-5, with 7 bases fitting TRBD2. Germline CDR1 is ENHRY and CDR2 is SYGVKD. V lost 9 bases, J lost 4 bases, and 11 bases stayed unmatched. This CDR3 spans 14 amino acids. As DNA, the CDR3 is TGTGCCATTTCAAGCGGGGCCGTCCTAGAGACCCAGTACTTC. Translation gives CAISSGAVLETQYF.

The chain recombines TRBV11-1 with TRBJ2-5; TRBD2 agrees at 11 bases. V trimming: 5 bases; J trimming: 5 bases; junction bases outside the gene matches: 19. The CDR3 sequence is 19 residues long. CDR1 and CDR2 (germline): SGHAT, FQDESV (reference sequence). The CDR3 spells CASSPPGLAGLEEAETQYF. The CDR3 bases are TGTGCCAGCAGCCCCCCCGGACTAGCGGGCCTAGAGGAGGCGGAGACCCAGTACTTC.

The chain links TRBV6-1 to TRBJ1-5, with TRBD1 as a possible D gene (5 bases). Germline CDR1 and CDR2: MNHNS and SASEGT. The CDR3 spans 16 residues. V dropped 6 bases and J dropped 0 bases, with 15 bases sitting between them. The CDR3 DNA follows: TGTGCCAGCAGGGGACGGGGGGGAGTTAGCAATCAGCCCCAGCATTTT. Residues: CASRGRGGVSNQPQHF.

This clonotype was picked up a small number of times. J is TRBJ2-3 and V is TRBV11-2, with no clear D. Germline lookup yields CDR1 SGHAT and CDR2 FQNNGV. The CDR3 sequence is 12 residues long. The V end lost 1 base, the J end lost 6 bases, and 5 bases lay between the germline ends. CDR3 residues: CASSLAWDTQYF. The CDR3 DNA is TGTGCCAGCAGCTTAGCTTGGGATACGCAGTATTTT.

This clonotype was seen many times. The chain has TRBV5-1 and TRBJ2-3; 13 nucleotides align to TRBD2. CDR3 length equals 17 residues. Trimming removed 2 bases from V and 4 bases from J; junction bases left unmatched: 7. CDR1 and CDR2 (germline): SGHRS, YFSETQ. The CDR3 DNA sequence: TGCGCCAGCAGCTTTGCGGGGGGACTAGCGGGGTCAGATACGCAGTATTTT. This encodes CASSFAGGLAGSDTQYF.

This clonotype was observed many times. CDR3 DNA: TGTGCCAGCGGGACTAGCGGCTCCTGGCAGTTCTTC. Translation gives CASGTSGSWQFF. The rearrangement links TRBV12-3 or TRBV12-4 to TRBJ2-1; TRBD2 matches at 11 bases. The CDR3 contains 12 residues. V lost 8 bases, J lost 12 bases, and 6 bases stayed unmatched.

As for this clonotype: Given a much more abundant clone one base away, this may be a read error. The chain recombines TRBV28 with TRBJ2-7; D may match TRBD1 or TRBD2 (5 bases each). CDR3 length: 12 residues. Germline values: CDR1 MDHEN, CDR2 SYDVKM. V gave up 5 bases and J gave up 3 bases, with 8 bases separating them. The CDR3 DNA is TGTGCCAGCAGTGGGGACCTCTACGAGCAGTACTTC. This gives the protein CASSGDLYEQYF. The whole variable domain, filled in from reference TRBV28 and TRBJ2-7, reads DVKVTQSSRYLVKRTGEKVFLECVQDMDHENMFWYRQDPGLGLRLIYFSYDVKMKEKGDIPEGYSVSREKKERFSLILESASTNQTSMYLCASSGDLYEQYFGPGTRLTVT.

This clonotype was counted between two and nine times. The chain carries TRBV25-1 and TRBJ2-3, with 9 bases identical to TRBD1. The V gene end was trimmed by 6 bases and the J gene end by 4 bases; junction bases not matched to a gene: 11. In germline, CDR1 is MGHDK, CDR2 SYGVNS. This CDR3 has 16 amino acids. CDR3 protein: CASRRGDRVVADTQYF. The CDR3 bases are TGTGCCAGCAGGAGGGGGGACAGGGTCGTTGCAGATACGCAGTATTTT. Looking up the rest from reference TRBV25-1 and TRBJ2-3 gives the full variable domain: EADIYQTPRYLVIGTGKKITLECSQTMGHDKMYWYQQDPGMELHLIHYSYGVNSTEKGDLSSESTVSRIRTEHFPLTLESARPSHTSQYLCASRRGDRVVADTQYFGPGTRLTVL.

The chain is built from TRBV2 and TRBJ2-5; 7 nucleotides line up with TRBD1. The V segment lost 8 bases and the J segment 2 bases; nucleotides outside the gene matches: 5. The CDR3 consists of 13 residues. Germline V gene sequence: CDR1 SNHLY, CDR2 FYNNEI. Here the CDR3 reads CASGPDRQETQYF. The CDR3 DNA reads TGTGCCAGCGGGCCGGACAGGCAAGAGACCCAGTACTTC.

This clonotype was detected ten times or more. The rearrangement uses TRBV5-5 and TRBJ2-1, with 14 bases that match TRBD2. V lost 4 bases, J lost 7 bases, and 7 bases stayed unmatched. The CDR3 length is 16 residues. CDR1 SGHKS and CDR2 YYEKEE come from the germline V gene (reference sequence). CDR3 nucleotides: TGTGCCAGCAGCCCCGGGACTAGCGGGAGTAGAAATGAGCAGTTCTTC. Translated, it gives CASSPGTSGSRNEQFF.

The chain couples TRBV28 to TRBJ2-7; TRBD2 agrees at 10 bases. The germline gives CDR1 MDHEN, CDR2 SYDVKM. V lost 6 bases to trimming and J lost 4 bases; unmatched junction nucleotides: 9. The CDR3 loop spans 15 amino acids. The CDR3 nucleotides are TGTGCCAGCAGGTCTGTACCTAGCGGGAGATACGAGCAGTACTTC. This sequence encodes CASRSVPSGRYEQYF.

This clonotype showed up just once. This chain joins TRBV6-2 or TRBV6-3 and TRBJ2-1; 10 bases fit TRBD2. The V and J ends lost 2 bases and 7 bases, in that order; junction bases with no gene match: 14. Germline assignment: CDR1 MNHEY and CDR2 SVGEGT. The CDR3 totals 18 residues. CDR3 loop: CASSYGPGLAGVLNEQFF. DNA of the CDR3: TGTGCCAGCAGTTACGGGCCCGGGCTAGCGGGAGTCCTTAATGAGCAGTTCTTC.

The chain employs TRBV4-1 and TRBJ2-6; TRBD1 matches 9 bases. Germline V gene lookup returns CDR1 MGHRA and CDR2 YSYEKL. The CDR3 is made up of 20 amino acids. V gave up 7 bases and J gave up 2 bases; unmatched junction bases: 18. CDR3 residues: CASTLEGDRVALAGANVLTF. The CDR3 DNA reads TGCGCCAGCACCCTGGAGGGGGACAGGGTCGCTCTGGCTGGGGCCAACGTCCTGACTTTC.

This chain uses TRBV28 with TRBJ1-2; D call uncertain. The CDR3 runs 14 residues. V was trimmed by 5 bases and J by 3 bases, leaving 13 bases between them. CDR1 is MDHEN and CDR2 is SYDVKM in the germline V gene. CDR3 DNA: TGTGCCAGCAGTAACCTACCTGAAGACTATGGCTACACCTTC. This encodes CASSNLPEDYGYTF.

The chain recombines TRBV7-3 with TRBJ2-4, with TRBD1 matching 7 bases. CDR3 length: 13 residues. Germline values: CDR1 SGHTA, CDR2 FQGTGA. Losses at the gene ends were 5 bases for V and 5 bases for J; bases not matched to a gene: 3. The CDR3 bases are TGTGCCAGCAGCAGAACAGGGGAAAACATTCAGTACTTC. Translating it yields CASSRTGENIQYF.

This clonotype was seen a handful of times. The V gene is TRBV12-3 or TRBV12-4, the J gene TRBJ2-1; 8 nucleotides align to TRBD2. The CDR3 totals 13 residues. The trim removed 5 bases at V and 10 bases at J, leaving 7 bases unmatched. For the CDR3, the DNA is TGTGCCAGCAGTGCCGGCGGGGGGCGAGAGCAGTTCTTC. Its protein product is CASSAGGGREQFF.

The sample holds a few counts of this clonotype. The rearrangement joins TRBV20-1 to TRBJ2-3; 10 nucleotides agree with TRBD2. The germline CDR1 and CDR2 sequences are DFQATT and SNEGSKA (reference sequence). The junction had 14 bases not matched to a gene; V was cut back by 6 bases and J by 2 bases. The CDR3 is made up of 17 amino acids. The CDR3 sequence is CSAGGAGGPSTTDTQYF. The CDR3, as DNA: TGCAGTGCCGGCGGAGCGGGAGGGCCCTCCACCACAGATACGCAGTATTTT.

The V gene is TRBV7-9, the J gene TRBJ2-2, with TRBD1 matching over 9 bases. Germline V gene lookup returns CDR1 SEHNR and CDR2 FQNEAQ (reference sequence). With V trimmed by 5 bases and J by 5 bases, 9 bases remained unmatched. There are 16 residues in the CDR3. The CDR3 coding sequence is TGTGCCAGCAGCCCGACCGGGACAGGGTGGACCGGGGAGCTGTTTTTT. This translates into CASSPTGTGWTGELFF.

The chain carries TRBV29-1 and TRBJ1-1, with 8 bases identical to TRBD1. CDR3 size: 11 residues. V was pared by 6 bases and J by 8 bases, with 5 bases of the junction left unmatched. Germline V gene sequence: CDR1 SQVTM, CDR2 ANQGSEA. CDR3 region: CSVDRETEAFF. The DNA for the CDR3 is TGCAGCGTGGACAGGGAAACCGAAGCTTTCTTT.

This clonotype was observed a few times. CDR3 in DNA: TGCGCCAGCAGGGTCAAAAGGGATCGCAATGAGCAGTTCTTC. Protein: CASRVKRDRNEQFF. The chain uses TRBV4-1 and TRBJ2-1; D gene ambiguous. V dropped 6 bases and J dropped 6 bases, with 15 bases sitting between them. This CDR3 region has 14 residues. Germline-derived CDR1 and CDR2 are MGHRA and YSYEKL.